Listed below are T cell receptor beta chains from one sample, sequenced in a study of control samples from healthy donors and cancer patients. Produced via immunoSEQ multiplex PCR; TCRdb's table is partial and in-frame only. This sample has around 150,000 clones; approximately 94% occur once, and the top ten carry around 15%. Sequencing was done on a sample of PBMCs. These receptors originate from a man in his sixties with colorectal cancer. Each CDR3 is given with its conserved first and last residue. D genes are given only for firm matches. The size of a clone is reported for some rows only, either as once, few or many, or as a class for expanded clones.

J gene	clone size	D gene	V gene	CDR3 protein	CDR3 DNA
TRBJ2-1	NA	NA	TRBV21-1	CASSQFRAGTGVEEQFF	TGTGCCAGCAGCCAATTCAGGGCCGGGACAGGGGTTGAGGAGCAGTTCTTC
TRBJ2-5	NA	NA	TRBV3-1/TRBV3-2	CASSQVTGQETQYF	TGTGCCAGCAGCCAAGTGACAGGCCAAGAGACCCAGTACTTC
TRBJ1-1	NA	NA	TRBV27	CASSGGIAPNTEAFF	TGTGCCAGCAGTGGGGGTATCGCGCCGAACACTGAAGCTTTCTTT
TRBJ1-4	NA	NA	TRBV11-3	CAKGPMENDEKLFF	TGTGCCAAGGGACCCATGGAGAATGATGAAAAACTGTTTTTT
TRBJ2-3	NA	NA	TRBV7-2	CASSSLRQDTQYF	TGTGCCAGCAGCTCCCTAAGACAAGATACGCAGTATTTT
TRBJ1-1	NA	TRBD1	TRBV7-9	CASSVLTGDYTEAFF	TGTGCCAGCAGCGTCCTGACAGGGGACTACACTGAAGCTTTCTTT
TRBJ2-7	NA	TRBD1	TRBV27	CASSSPGQSYEQYF	TGTGCCAGCAGTTCACCGGGACAGTCCTACGAGCAGTACTTC
TRBJ1-6	NA	NA	TRBV2	CASSERGANSPLHF	TGTGCCAGCAGTGAGAGGGGGGCCAATTCACCCCTCCACTTT
TRBJ2-5	NA	NA	TRBV7-2	CASSLVVGETQYF	TGTGCCAGCAGCTTAGTCGTCGGGGAGACCCAGTACTTC
TRBJ2-5	NA	NA	TRBV7-9	CASSSSRGSQETQYF	TGTGCCAGCAGCTCAAGTAGGGGCAGCCAAGAGACCCAGTACTTC
TRBJ1-5	NA	NA	TRBV6-2/TRBV6-3	CASSYTRGRPQHF	TGTGCCAGCAGTTATACCAGGGGTCGGCCCCAGCATTTT
TRBJ1-6	NA	NA	TRBV10-3	CAISESWGLGSPLHF	TGTGCCATCAGTGAGTCCTGGGGGCTAGGTTCACCCCTCCACTTT
TRBJ1-6	NA	NA	TRBV7-2	CASSLAAGENSPLHF	TGTGCCAGCAGCTTAGCGGCAGGGGAGAATTCACCCCTCCACTTT
TRBJ2-1	NA	TRBD2	TRBV29-1	CSVAGGGALAYNEQFF	TGCAGCGTTGCGGGCGGGGGGGCCTTGGCCTACAATGAGCAGTTCTTC
TRBJ1-5	once	NA	TRBV19	CASSPLVSGPEVGNQPQHF	TGTGCCAGTAGTCCCCTCGTTTCCGGGCCTGAGGTGGGCAATCAGCCCCAGCATTTT
TRBJ1-5	NA	NA	TRBV30	CAWSAFGGNQPQHF	TGTGCCTGGAGCGCCTTTGGGGGCAATCAGCCCCAGCATTTT
TRBJ2-1	NA	NA	TRBV24-1	CATSDGGGTNEQFF	TGTGCCACCAGTGATGGAGGAGGGACCAATGAGCAGTTCTTC
TRBJ2-2	NA	NA	TRBV6-5	CASTRAANTGELFF	TGTGCCAGCACCCGGGCCGCGAACACCGGGGAGCTGTTTTTT
TRBJ1-2	NA	NA	TRBV4-2	CASSPESGRDYGYTF	TGTGCCAGCAGCCCAGAATCTGGCAGGGACTATGGCTACACCTTC
TRBJ1-3	NA	NA	TRBV30	CAWSLSSGNTIYF	TGTGCCTGGAGTCTGAGCTCTGGAAACACCATATATTTT
TRBJ1-6	NA	TRBD1	TRBV6-6	CASSRDRVNSPLHF	TGTGCCAGCAGTCGGGACAGGGTTAATTCACCCCTCCACTTT
TRBJ1-1	NA	NA	TRBV5-4	CASSYRRATRGTEAFF	TGTGCCAGCAGCTACCGGAGGGCCACGAGGGGGACTGAAGCTTTCTTT
TRBJ1-1	NA	NA	TRBV27	CASSRDIPNGGTEAFF	TGTGCCAGCAGTCGGGACATCCCCAACGGGGGCACTGAAGCTTTCTTT
TRBJ2-3	NA	NA	TRBV11-2	CASSLAFGGSTDTQYF	TGTGCCAGCAGCTTAGCTTTCGGGGGAAGCACAGATACGCAGTATTTT
TRBJ1-3	NA	NA	TRBV5-8	CASSLWTSGNTIYF	TGTGCCAGCAGCTTGTGGACATCGGGAAACACCATATATTTT
TRBJ2-5	NA	TRBD2	TRBV5-1	CASSLAREETQYF	TGCGCCAGCAGCTTGGCGCGGGAGGAGACCCAGTACTTC
TRBJ1-2	NA	NA	TRBV18	CASSPPSTRIGYGYTF	TGTGCCAGCTCACCCCCATCTACAAGGATTGGCTATGGCTACACCTTC
TRBJ1-2	NA	TRBD1	TRBV10-3	CAIRPGQGNYGYTF	TGTGCCATCAGGCCGGGACAGGGGAACTATGGCTACACCTTC
TRBJ1-1	NA	NA	TRBV5-1	CASSLEGRNTEAFF	TGCGCCAGCAGCTTAGAAGGCCGGAACACTGAAGCTTTCTTT
TRBJ2-3	NA	NA	TRBV4-1	CASSQFAGSTDTQYF	TGCGCCAGCAGCCAATTTGCAGGAAGCACAGATACGCAGTATTTT
TRBJ1-2	NA	TRBD1	TRBV9	CASSAGGWGYTF	TGTGCCAGCAGCGCAGGGGGCTGGGGCTACACCTTC
TRBJ2-2	NA	NA	TRBV7-5	CARSIWVEVGQGTNTGELFF	NA
TRBJ1-2	NA	NA	TRBV4-1	CASSQEPPGFGYTF	TGCGCCAGCAGCCAAGAGCCCCCGGGGTTTGGCTACACCTTC
TRBJ2-7	NA	TRBD1	TRBV10-3	CAISETGGWDEQYF	TGTGCCATCAGTGAGACAGGGGGCTGGGACGAGCAGTACTTC
TRBJ2-2	NA	TRBD2	TRBV11-2	CASNIAGMAGELFF	TGTGCCAGCAACATAGCGGGGATGGCCGGGGAGCTGTTTTTT
TRBJ2-1	once	TRBD1	TRBV5-1	CASRRDRDNNEQFF	TGCGCCAGCAGGAGGGACAGGGACAACAATGAGCAGTTCTTC
TRBJ1-1	few	NA	TRBV28	CASSPNTEAFF	TGTGCCAGCAGCCCCAACACTGAAGCTTTCTTT
TRBJ1-2	NA	NA	TRBV12-3/TRBV12-4	CASSLRRGGGYTF	TGTGCCAGCAGTTTGCGGCGAGGGGGTGGCTACACCTTC
TRBJ2-5	once	TRBD2	TRBV10-2	CASSEGGLVKETQYF	TGCGCCAGCAGTGAGGGGGGACTAGTAAAGGAGACCCAGTACTTC
TRBJ2-7	NA	TRBD1	TRBV4-1	CASSTGSRYEQYF	TGCGCCAGCTCGACAGGGTCTAGGTACGAGCAGTACTTC